This TCR beta chain emerged from a study of cytomegalovirus exposure and HLA in healthy donors (dated by TCRdb to 2015 to 2018). Regarding the complete study: An earlier analysis of several hundred of the donors reported roughly 300 Gb of sequence data and some 120 million unique TCR beta sequences from about 179 million T cells. Approximately 300 gigabases of sequencing data and 70 million to 95 million unique TCR sequences made up an early release that covered 500 to 700 HLA-typed donors. Among the approximately 400 genotyped donors, under 90% belonged to the genetic ancestry cluster associated with self-reported Caucasian donors. The aim of the study was to test whether cataloging public T cell receptors could identify signatures of past pathogen exposure. The study profiled the T cell repertoires of 550 to 700 subjects by immunosequencing and related them to cytomegalovirus serostatus. Besides the first cohort of more than 650 subjects, a separate validation cohort made up of around 120 different subjects was used. High-throughput TCR immunosequencing, statistical association of individual TCRs with disease status, and machine learning were combined to predict cytomegalovirus infection status. A later analysis re-examined previously published TCR beta repertoires from more than 650 donors and added high-resolution HLA genotyping to investigate patterns of TCR occurrence. Rather than using new phenotypic data, the later analysis identified candidate immune exposures from TCR beta sequences and from how often those sequences occurred across donors. In an earlier analysis of more than 550 of the donors, high-throughput TCR beta sequencing was used to judge whether each TCR beta V gene segment behaved as functional or pseudogenic. Donor age, sex, ethnicity and CMV serostatus were collected together with the repertoire data. Genome-wide SNP genotypes for about 55% of the 666 donors were used in a later genetic analysis, which treated that subset as a discovery cohort. Every discovery cohort repertoire had been produced on one sequencing platform. Class I and class II HLA loci were covered by the typing at four-digit resolution. Typing coverage differed by locus: A, B, C, DRB1 and DQB1 were typed in about 620-640 donors, DQA1 in approximately 520, DPA1 in 606, and DPB1 in about 450. Because of strong linkage in the cohort, 5 or 6 DR-DQ haplotypes were treated as single units for association and clustering. Among about 360 genotyped donors of the cohort, an average of around 240,000 unique TCR beta nucleotide sequences were sequenced per donor, around 20% of them non-productive. General findings and caveats noted by the study authors: Compared with the approximately 720-donor mean, donors in an Asian-associated ancestry cluster had fewer N-insertions in productive TCRs, according to a later genetic analysis. An earlier analysis of 450 to 750 of the donors showed that most TCR beta V segments appeared in productive rearrangements either about 90% or about 30% of the time, which broadly matched IMGT annotations. A further reported finding was that TCR beta sequences accurately predicted the HLA-A and HLA-B alleles for most subjects in the first cohort. The earlier analysis of 450 to 700 of the donors excluded approximately 15 rarely observed V segments, including chromosome 9 orphons, because counts were too low. In vitro tests confirmed that a few of the cytomegalovirus-associated TCR beta chains recognize cytomegalovirus antigens. Most TCR sequences were observed very rarely across donors, whereas some public TCRs were present in many individuals. The only immune exposure information available for the cohort was CMV serostatus. Because HLA typing was missing for some donors at each locus, association tests included only the typed subset. In the study, 150 to 200 TCR beta chains were listed as associated with cytomegalovirus. Sequencing depth was assumed to be roughly uniform across donors in the presence/absence analyses, though that assumption may not hold. In a later analysis, 15,000 to 20,000 TCR beta sequences were associated with specific HLA alleles at a false discovery rate of 0.05. Some IMGT-functional V segments, including TRBV6-2 and TRBV6-3, could not be distinguished by the 87-base-pair reads and were therefore excluded. Linkage disequilibrium might explain the correlated functional status among segregating V segments, but an unknown experimental factor could not be excluded. An association between a missense DCLRE1C variant and V-gene and J-gene trimming of TCR beta chains was found in a later genetic analysis and replicated in an independent cohort. When HLA alleles, especially DR and DQ, strongly co-occurred, attributing TCR associations to individual alleles was difficult. A later analysis found that most CMV-associated TCR beta chains appeared HLA-restricted, with HLA associations seemingly driven largely by CMV exposure. In a later analysis, TCR association rates were found to vary across HLA loci, with the most associated TCRs seen for DRB1 alleles and the fewest for HLA-C alleles. A later analysis reported that several top co-occurrence clusters appeared linked to parvovirus B19, influenza, CMV and Epstein-Barr virus. Only TCR beta chains were sequenced in this cohort, and the absence of alpha or paired-chain data limited detectable features. Cytomegalovirus status was reported to be diagnosed by the classifier with high specificity and sensitivity in both the original and validation cohorts. In a later analysis, HLA-associated TCR beta chains were found to be more clonally expanded and to have lower generation probabilities than equally common non-associated chains. According to the authors, the approach could potentially be generalized to other disease states and immunological phenotypes. The sequencing pipeline was judged likely to have produced a cluster of highly shared sequence variants as a technical artifact.

Comment on this clone: Its antigen is unknown. There are no base qualities to consult, and no much larger clone falls within one base.

Library preparation used the immunoSEQ multiplex PCR assay. For the multiplex PCR, a mixture combining 60 forward primers for TCR Vbeta segments and 13 reverse primers for TCR Jbeta segments was used. Amplification of the CDR3 region of rearranged TCR beta genes was performed with a multiplex PCR assay on genomic DNA. On the Illumina HiSeq System, the amplified TCR beta libraries were sequenced as 87-base-pair reads. The authors' pipeline ran thus. In a later analysis, some 80 million unique TCR beta chains were counted across the 650 to 750 repertoires, and approximately 11 million of these chains were shared by at least two donors. Raw reads were error-corrected and collapsed into unique sequences by a nearest-neighbor algorithm in which closely related sequences were merged to remove PCR and sequencing errors. Alignment of CDR3 sequences to IMGT reference sequences was used to assign V, D and J gene segments. Each retained sequence needed at least a six-nucleotide match to both a V gene segment and a J gene segment. A rearrangement was called productive if the CDR3 had no stop codons and remained in frame with V and J, and every other rearrangement was called non-productive. CDR3 was defined according to IMGT convention as the region running from the second conserved V-encoded cysteine to the conserved J-encoded phenylalanine. The earlier analysis of 550 to 650 of the donors excluded any sequence lacking an unambiguous match to a single V gene segment. In an earlier analysis of 587 of the donors, V segments were called functional above 56.7% productive rearrangements and were called segregating when the between-donor standard deviation exceeded 5%. A statistical classification framework was built to diagnose cytomegalovirus status from the catalog of TCR beta chain sequences. In a later analysis, V and J genes were assigned by comparing TCR nucleotide sequences against IMGT/GENE-DB human TR gene sequences. Using the TCRdist pipeline, a later analysis assigned CDR3 sequences along with most-parsimonious VDJ recombination scenarios. In a later analysis, every TCR beta chain was defined by the combination of its CDR3 amino acid sequence and its V-gene family, and reads without a unique V-gene family were dropped. In a later analysis, 450 to 600 highly shared, low-generation-probability nucleotide sequences were removed to address suspected cross-contamination and a sequencing artifact. For each public chain, a later analysis derived a clonal expansion index from normalized ranks of inferred template counts within each repertoire. In a later analysis, generation probabilities were computed with a VDJ recombination model fitted to out-of-frame rearrangements, and the resulting probabilities were checked against IGoR. In a later analysis, hypergeometric tests were used to score TCR-TCR, TCR-HLA and TCR-CMV co-occurrence, with a repertoire-size bias correction applied to TCR pairs. To estimate false discovery rates, a later analysis permuted the HLA or CMV assignments 20 times. In a later analysis, co-occurring TCRs were grouped using DBSCAN, with TCRdist sequence similarity added in when clustering inside HLA-allele-positive subsets. Co-occurrence clustering excluded repertoires with fewer than 30,000 or more than 120,000 public chains, plus five with anomalous nucleotide sharing. In TCRdb, the immuneACCESS table is reduced to in-frame sequences with V and J assigned. These tables do not hold every clone; where another copy was compared, an unresolved V gene accounts for under half, and the others remain unexplained. From that table come the V and J calls and clone size; the DNA was used to work out D and trimming. This sample holds about 200,000 clones; roughly three quarters were observed only once. The ten largest clonotypes hold less than 2% of the sample.

The cohort consisted of 600 to 700 healthy bone marrow donors. At the time of sampling, every cohort member was nominally healthy, though immune exposures that went unrecorded were likely present. The donor was CMV seronegative and belonged to the group of roughly 330 seronegative cohort members. A peripheral blood sample was collected from each donor, and TCR beta sequencing was performed on peripheral blood mononuclear cells. Genomic DNA was extracted from the blood cell samples with the Qiagen DNeasy Blood Extraction Kit. V is shortened by 3 bases, J by 4 bases, and the region joining them spans 11 bases. Including the terminal cysteine and phenylalanine, the CDR3 comprises 13 residues. Just CDR3 DNA is preserved here, 39 bases in frame from base 1. Looking up the germline V gene yields CDR1 SGHRS and CDR2 YFSETQ.

The TCR originated in a man in his fifties or sixties in good health and CMV-seronegative. The chain is assembled from TRBV5-1 and TRBJ2-7; the D region possibly corresponds to TRBD1 (6 bases align). The source material was PBMCs. The nucleotides are TGCGCCAGCAGCTCGTTACAGGGTTACGAGCAGTACTTC. This yields the protein CASSSLQGYEQYF.